This T cell receptor beta chain is from a study of T cell repertoires in cytomegalovirus infection (dated by TCRdb to about 2019). With regard to the full study: Because public TCR beta signatures pointed to carriage of CMV infection together with the matching HLA type, the HLA type of each donor mattered for the analysis.

V and J lose 3 bases and 3 bases, and a span of 8 bases separates them. From its cysteine to its phenylalanine, the CDR3 spans 13 amino acids. The entry retains the CDR3 DNA only, 39 bases that are in frame from base 1. Results and caveats for the whole study, not just this receptor: Carriers of CMV infection plus the relevant HLA type were discriminated by the cumulative frequency of public TCR beta family members in the study cohort and in an independent roughly 400-donor cohort. The ex vivo response was dominated by HLA-C-restricted CMV-specific TCR beta clonotypes, and the single most frequent clonotype in two of eight donors was supplied by these HLA-C-restricted clonotypes.

Sequencing used an Illumina HiSeq 1500. TCRdb applied fastp at Q25 and MiXCR to the public reads, then kept only in-frame beta chains. Entries that share a CDR3 protein sequence are merged under the most common genes and DNA. The sample table contains about 68,000 distinct CDR3 sequences; only one count was recorded for 22% of them. Jointly, the top ten make up roughly 80% of the sample. Notes on this clonotype: Its specific antigen is unknown. No much larger clone exists at a distance of one base, and base qualities are not known.

Recombination linked TRBV12-3 or TRBV12-4 to TRBJ1-2, with an unclear D gene assignment. The clonotype originates from a human donor in good health (CMV status not recorded). Some clones in this sample may be carry-over from other donors' samples. Sequencing used PBMCs, sequenced either directly or after in vitro stimulation (not recorded which). The nucleotide sequence is given as TGTGCCAGCAGTTTTGGGTTAGACTATGGCTACACCTTC. It encodes CASSFGLDYGYTF.